These T cell receptor beta chains were read from a single sample in a study of shared clonotypes between healthy human individuals. Libraries were prepared by immunoSEQ multiplex PCR; TCRdb keeps only in-frame clonotypes and omits some of them. The data contain about 600,000 clones, just over 75% of them seen just once; the ten biggest clones take up approximately 12%. The sequencing sample was made of PBMCs. Receptors were obtained from a woman aged 40 to 55 in good health. Some clones in this sample may be carry-over from other donors' samples. Each CDR3 is given with its conserved first and last residue. The order of the fields is V gene, clone size, J gene, D gene, CDR3 protein, CDR3 DNA. The D gene is left open where the match is weak. Not all rows give a size; the values are once, few, many and, for expanded clones, a class.

TRBV15	-	TRBJ1-5	TRBD1	CATSAQGAASRRPQHF	TGTGCCACCAGCGCCCAGGGGGCAGCCTCCCGGAGGCCCCAGCATTTT
TRBV28	-	TRBJ1-5	-	CASSRQGLGDQPQHF	TGTGCCAGCAGCCGCCAGGGACTCGGGGACCAGCCCCAGCATTTT
TRBV10-3	-	TRBJ2-7	TRBD2	CATGTSGTSYEQYF	TGTGCCACCGGGACTAGCGGGACCTCCTACGAGCAGTACTTC
TRBV10-3	-	TRBJ2-7	TRBD1	CAISESRTGVHEQYF	TGTGCCATCAGTGAGTCACGGACAGGGGTCCACGAGCAGTACTTC
TRBV7-9	-	TRBJ1-1	TRBD1	CASSSSGTGGEAFF	TGTGCCAGCAGCTCAAGCGGGACAGGGGGTGAAGCTTTCTTT
TRBV7-2	-	TRBJ2-5	-	CASSPPWKGGEETQYF	TGTGCCAGCAGCCCCCCATGGAAGGGAGGCGAAGAGACCCAGTACTTC
TRBV29-1	-	TRBJ2-3	TRBD2	CSVEPGLARDTQYF	TGCAGCGTTGAACCGGGACTAGCAAGAGATACGCAGTATTTT
TRBV5-4	-	TRBJ2-3	TRBD2	CASSLAGAGTDTQYF	TGTGCCAGCAGCTTAGCGGGAGCGGGCACAGATACGCAGTATTTT
TRBV5-4	few	TRBJ1-2	TRBD1	CASSSWTGGSGYTF	TGTGCCAGCAGTTCCTGGACAGGGGGAAGTGGCTACACCTTC
TRBV7-9	-	TRBJ2-7	TRBD2	CASSLTSGERDYEQYF	TGTGCCAGCAGCTTAACTAGCGGGGAGAGGGACTACGAGCAGTACTTC